The 32 T cell receptor beta chains below all came from one sample that was sequenced in a study of CD8+CD57+ T cells in acquired aplastic anemia. Using genomic DNA as the template, TCR beta VDJ and CDR3 profiling was carried out. One entry per CDR3 protein, called by TCRdb with MiXCR from the reads. Seen here are a few hundred thousand distinct CDR3 sequences, approximately 70% observed once, and the top ten hold under 5%. Material: sorted CD4+, CD8+, or CD8+CD57+ T cells (not recorded which) from PBMCs. These receptors originate from a human donor in good health, serving as a control.

Concerning this clonotype itself: No conserved phenylalanine or tryptophan ends this CDR3, so it is likely a read error. The J gene is TRBJ1-4, the V gene TRBV12-3 or TRBV12-4; D is undetermined. The CDR3 extends over 12 amino acids. The ends were cut back, 5 bases at V and 6 bases at J, with 7 bases in the middle. The CDR3 spells CASSPADEKLFS. CDR3 coding DNA: TGTGCCAGCAGTCCCGCCGATGAAAAACTGTTTTCT.

The chain uses TRBV20-1 and TRBJ1-5; 9 bases line up with TRBD1. Germline V CDR1 and CDR2: DFQATT, SNEGSKA (reference sequence). This CDR3 has 12 residues. The V segment lost 7 bases and the J segment 6 bases; nucleotides outside the gene matches: 4. CDR3 amino acids: CSVGTGSQPQHF. The CDR3 nucleotides are TGCAGTGTTGGGACAGGGAGTCAGCCCCAGCATTTT.

The chain combines TRBV6-4 with TRBJ2-5; TRBD2 matches at 11 bases. From germline, CDR1 is MRHNA and CDR2 SNTAGT. The CDR3 has 16 residues. J was trimmed by 2 bases and V by 3 bases; bases with no gene match: 5. CDR3 residues: CASSEPLAGVQETQYF. In nucleotides, the CDR3 is TGTGCCAGCAGTGAGCCACTAGCGGGGGTACAAGAGACCCAGTACTTC.

There are a few counts of this clonotype. The V call is TRBV7-9, the J call TRBJ1-2; unclear D gene. CDR1 is SEHNR, CDR2 FQNEAQ, per germline (reference sequence). Trimming pared 2 bases from V and 7 bases from J, leaving 5 bases between. The CDR3 loop spans 11 amino acids. As DNA, the CDR3 is TGTGCCAGCAGCTTATTGGGTGGCTACACCTTC. This encodes CASSLLGGYTF. Looking up the rest from reference TRBV7-9 and TRBJ1-2 gives the full variable domain: DTGVSQNPRHKITKRGQNVTFRCDPISEHNRLYWYRQTLGQGPEFLTYFQNEAQLEKSRLLSDRFSAERPKGSFSTLEIQRTEQGDSAMYLCASSLLGGYTFGSGTRLTVV.

V usage is TRBV19 and J usage is TRBJ1-6; D remains unclear. CDR1 and CDR2 from the germline V gene are LNHDA and SQIVND (reference sequence). The CDR3 covers 14 residues. Trimming shortened V by 7 bases and J by 5 bases, and 12 bases separated the two germline ends. The CDR3 DNA follows: TGTGCCAGTAATGCGGAGAGAAATAATTCACCCCTCCACTTT. This translates into CASNAERNNSPLHF.

The sample holds a few counts of this clonotype. At one of its ends the junction is not consistent with the germline gene, which may arise from a read error. V and J are TRBV7-3 and TRBJ1-4; D is uncertain. The CDR3 has 13 residues. Germline CDR1 reads SGHTA; CDR2 reads FQGTGA. Here the CDR3 reads CASSQDRREKLFF. As DNA, the CDR3 is TGCGCCAGCAGCCAAGATAGGAGGGAAAAACTGTTTTTT. Based on the CDR3 plus reference TRBV7-3 and TRBJ1-4, the full variable domain is GAGVSQTPSNKVTEKGKYVELRCDPISGHTALYWYRQSLGQGPEFLIYFQGTGAADDSGLPNDRFFAVRPEGSVSTLKIQRTERGDSAVYLCASSQDRREKLFFGSGTQLSVL.

The rearrangement uses TRBV2 and TRBJ1-1, with 7 bases aligning to TRBD1. This CDR3 spans 15 amino acids. Germline values: CDR1 SNHLY, CDR2 FYNNEI. Unmatched junction bases numbered 9, after V lost 8 bases and J lost 0 bases. The CDR3 here is CASDREGPMNTEAFF. Here the CDR3 DNA reads TGTGCCAGCGACAGGGAAGGACCCATGAACACTGAAGCTTTCTTT.

This clonotype has a count of ten or more. The V gene is TRBV2, the J gene TRBJ2-1; 7 positions agree with TRBD1. Germline V CDR1 and CDR2: SNHLY, FYNNEI. The ends lost 11 bases at V and 9 bases at J; junction bases unmatched: 16. CDR3 length: 14 amino acids. CDR3: CASQRGLIVREQFF. The CDR3 DNA follows: TGTGCCTCCCAAAGGGGGCTGATTGTGCGTGAGCAGTTCTTC.

To note about this clonotype: A much larger clone lies a single base off, so this may be a read error. This chain uses TRBV20-1 with TRBJ1-1; D uncertain. Germline CDR1 DFQATT, CDR2 SNEGSKA (reference sequence). This CDR3 contains 14 residues. CDR3 sequence: CSARGEGENTAAFF. CDR3 in DNA: TGCAGTGCTAGAGGTGAGGGAGAGAACACTGCAGCTTTCTTT.

This clonotype is a singleton in its sample. The junction departs from the called germline gene at one end, perhaps through a read error. The J gene is TRBJ2-1, the V gene TRBV11-2; D possibly corresponds to TRBD1 (5 bases). The CDR3 extends over 10 amino acids. Germline lookup yields CDR1 SGHAT and CDR2 FQNNGV. The CDR3 loop is CASSDSEQLF. The CDR3 nucleotides are TGTGCCAGCAGTGACAGTGAGCAGCTCTTC.

At least ten counts were recorded for this clonotype. The chain uses TRBV5-6 and TRBJ2-3; D remains ambiguous. The CDR3 extends over 15 amino acids. Germline V CDR1 and CDR2: SGHDT, YYEEEE. With 4 bases removed from V and 1 base from J, the gap between germline ends came to 13 bases. The chain's CDR3 is CASSTEPARTDTQYF. The CDR3 DNA sequence: TGTGCCAGCAGCACGGAACCAGCCCGCACAGATACGCAGTATTTT.

In the case of this clonotype: At one end the junction does not follow the germline gene, possibly because of a read error. J is TRBJ1-3 and V is TRBV7-3, with D possibly being TRBD1 (6 bases). The germline V gene encodes CDR1 SGHTA and CDR2 FQGTGA. The CDR3 length is 14 residues. The CDR3 DNA reads as TGTGCCAGCAGCCGTCGCGGGGGGGCTACCACGATCAGTTTT. This gives the protein CASSRRGGATTISF.

V and J are TRBV19 and TRBJ2-7; 14 positions agree with TRBD2. In germline, CDR1 is LNHDA, CDR2 SQIVND (reference sequence). CDR3 size: 16 residues. V trimming: 4 bases; J trimming: 5 bases; junction bases outside the gene matches: 7. The CDR3 is CASSKGLAGAAHEQYF. CDR3 DNA: TGTGCCAGTAGTAAGGGACTAGCGGGAGCAGCCCACGAGCAGTACTTC.

The chain joins TRBV19 to TRBJ1-4; no firm D call. CDR1 is LNHDA and CDR2 is SQIVND in the germline V gene (reference sequence). Trimming stripped 3 bases from V and 2 bases from J, with 7 bases between. This CDR3 contains 14 residues. CDR3 sequence: CASSIYSTNEKLFF. For the CDR3, the DNA is TGTGCCAGTAGTATCTACAGCACTAATGAAAAACTGTTTTTT.

This clonotype showed up just once. Lacking the conserved final phenylalanine or tryptophan, this CDR3 likely reflects a read error. The DNA is left out, because the CDR3 cannot be placed on it with certainty; the CDR3 is given as TCRdb lists it. This chain uses TRBV11-3 with TRBJ1-5. The V gene's germline CDR1 is SGHNT and CDR2 YENEEA. The CDR3 sequence runs 17 residues, both termini included. The CDR3 here is CASGGGLKGGSNQPQQI.

This clonotype occurred many times. In nucleotides, the CDR3 is TGTGCCAGCAGCGTAGGCTACAGGGCCGGCGGCAATCAGCCCCAGCATTTT. It yields the protein CASSVGYRAGGNQPQHF. This rearrangement joins TRBV7-8 to TRBJ1-5, with a possible D match to TRBD1 (6 bases). Trimming took 5 bases from V and 2 from J, leaving 19 bases between them. There are 17 residues in the CDR3. In germline, CDR1 is SGHVS, CDR2 FQNEAQ.

CDR3 amino acids: CASSIGDGTGTYEQYF. In DNA, the CDR3 is TGTGCCAGTAGTATCGGCGACGGGACAGGGACCTACGAGCAGTACTTC. The V gene is TRBV19, the J gene TRBJ2-7, with 9 bases that match TRBD1. V lost 3 bases and J lost 2; bases outside the gene matches: 8. Germline assignment: CDR1 LNHDA and CDR2 SQIVND (reference sequence). This CDR3 region has 16 residues.

A remark on this clonotype: One end of the junction varies from germline; a read error may be responsible. This rearrangement joins TRBV5-1 to TRBJ2-3, with a possible D match to TRBD1 (6 bases). The CDR3 loop spans 14 amino acids. Germline V lookup: CDR1 SGHRS, CDR2 YFSETQ. The CDR3 nucleotides are TGTGCCAGCAGCTTAACGTGGGGGCCAACTACGCAGTATTTT. Translated, it gives CASSLTWGPTTQYF.

This clonotype was counted many times. The V gene is TRBV12-3 or TRBV12-4, the J gene TRBJ1-5; maybe TRBD1 (5 bases). Trimming took 2 bases from V and 1 from J, leaving 12 bases between them. The CDR3 runs 16 residues. In DNA form, the CDR3 reads TGTGCCAGCAGTTTACGGGGGGAAAGGAGCAATCAGCCCCAGCATTTT. This translates into CASSLRGERSNQPQHF.

The V gene is TRBV19, the J gene TRBJ2-3, with D perhaps being TRBD1 or TRBD2 (5 bases each). V shed 6 bases and J shed 0 bases, with 19 bases lying between them. This CDR3 contains 17 residues. Germline V gene data show CDR1 as LNHDA and CDR2 as SQIVND (reference sequence). CDR3 region: CASSIMGTLGSTDTQYF. In DNA, the CDR3 is TGTGCCAGTAGCATTATGGGGACCCTCGGTAGCACAGATACGCAGTATTTT.

This clonotype showed up just a few times. Here the CDR3 reads CASSSGLVQPQHF. The CDR3 nucleotides read TGTGCCAGCAGCTCAGGGTTGGTGCAGCCCCAGCATTTT. The chain employs TRBV7-2 and TRBJ1-5, with a weak D call TRBD1 (5 bases). V was pared by 4 bases and J by 7 bases, with 11 bases between. CDR1 is SGHTA, CDR2 FQGNSA, per germline. The CDR3 totals 13 residues.

This sequence joins TRBV7-9 and TRBJ2-3, with D perhaps given as TRBD1 or TRBD2 (5 bases each). V was shortened by 5 bases and J by 12 bases, with 21 bases between the two germline ends. Germline-derived CDR1 and CDR2 are SEHNR and FQNEAQ (reference sequence). The CDR3 totals 14 residues. The CDR3 sequence is CASSRGVSLETQYF. CDR3 DNA sequence: TGTGCCAGCAGCAGAGGGGTTTCGTTAGAGACCCAGTATTTT.

This clonotype was recorded many times. The chain has TRBV19 and TRBJ1-2; weak D call: TRBD1 (5 bases). The V end was cut by 7 bases, the J end by 4 bases, with 25 bases between. Germline V gene lookup returns CDR1 LNHDA and CDR2 SQIVND (reference sequence). The CDR3 spans 17 residues. This chain's CDR3 is CASTGVPGTSTPYGYTF. The CDR3 nucleotides are TGTGCCAGTACTGGCGTCCCAGGGACCTCAACCCCCTATGGCTACACCTTC.

The V gene is TRBV12-3 or TRBV12-4, the J gene TRBJ2-3; no clear D. The CDR3 is 14 amino acids. V dropped 5 bases and J dropped 4 bases, with 13 bases sitting between them. CDR3 sequence: CASSMAAVADTQYF. The DNA of the CDR3 is TGTGCCAGCAGTATGGCGGCCGTGGCAGATACGCAGTATTTT.

Concerning this clonotype itself: Given the absence of the conserved phenylalanine or tryptophan at the CDR3 end, a read error is likely. The DNA is left out, because the CDR3 cannot be placed on it with certainty; the CDR3 is given as TCRdb lists it. The chain couples TRBV2 to TRBJ2-5. The germline gives CDR1 SNHLY, CDR2 FYNNEI. The CDR3 adds up to 14 amino acids, both ends counted. The CDR3 reads CASSSSTDKQTYCL.

The CDR3 spells CASNGGGVRPQANVLTF. CDR3 sequence (DNA): TGTGCCAGCAACGGCGGGGGAGTCAGGCCCCAGGCCAACGTCCTGACTTTC. This chain joins TRBV19 and TRBJ2-6; 7 nucleotides line up with TRBD2. The germline gives CDR1 LNHDA, CDR2 SQIVND (reference sequence). After removal of 9 bases from V and 6 bases from J, the junction contained 17 bases not matched to a gene. The CDR3 contains 17 residues.

J is TRBJ1-6 and V is TRBV20-1, with D possibly matching TRBD1 (6 bases). Germline-derived CDR1 and CDR2 are DFQATT and SNEGSKA (reference sequence). The CDR3 loop spans 11 amino acids. V gave up 4 bases and J gave up 13 bases, with 11 bases separating them. The CDR3 nucleotides read TGCAGTGCTACAGGGGTTTCGCCCCTCCACTTT. It yields the protein CSATGVSPLHF.

CDR3 nucleotides: TGCAGCGTTAAAGGGCACGGGGCCATTCAGTACTTC. This sequence encodes CSVKGHGAIQYF. V and J are TRBV29-1 and TRBJ2-4, with D perhaps assigned TRBD1 or TRBD2 (5 bases each). The CDR3 length is 12 residues. The V and J ends lost 5 bases and 9 bases respectively, with 14 bases between them. CDR1 is SQVTM, CDR2 ANQGSEA, per germline.

Worth noting for this clonotype: It is likely a read error, because the conserved phenylalanine at the end of the CDR3 is missing. Because the CDR3's place on the DNA is in doubt, the DNA is left out and the CDR3 is given as listed by TCRdb. This rearrangement joins TRBV7-8 to TRBJ2-7; the table calls TRBD2, which could not be checked here. Germline V gene lookup returns CDR1 SGHVS and CDR2 FQNEAQ. The CDR3 is 13 residues long, ends included. CDR3 loop: CASSPGLAATKDY.

The chain couples TRBV5-4 to TRBJ1-2, with D possibly matching TRBD1 (6 bases). From germline, CDR1 is SGHNT and CDR2 YYREEE (reference sequence). The CDR3 length is 13 residues. Trimming removed 2 bases at V and 8 bases at J, with 13 bases between. DNA for the CDR3: TGTGCCAGCAGCTTACCGGGGGCTCAGGGCTACACCTTC. This codes for CASSLPGAQGYTF.

The table lists this clonotype with many counts. The chain employs TRBV12-5 and TRBJ2-5; maybe TRBD2 (5 bases). Germline CDR1 LGHNT, CDR2 FRNRAP. V was pared by 4 bases and J by 3 bases, with 12 bases between. The CDR3 contains 14 residues. CDR3 amino acids: CASGYGDGEETQYF. The CDR3 bases are TGTGCTAGTGGTTACGGAGACGGGGAAGAGACCCAGTACTTC. The whole variable domain, remainder taken from reference TRBV12-5 and TRBJ2-5, is DARVTQTPRHKVTEMGQEVTMRCQPILGHNTVFWYRQTMMQGLELLAYFRNRAPLDDSGMPKDRFSAEMPDATLATLKIQPSEPRDSAVYFCASGYGDGEETQYFGPGTRLLVL.

As to this clonotype: The junction differs from germline at one of its ends, possibly a read error. Here the CDR3 reads CAISLSSGDNTDTQYF. CDR3 DNA: TGCGCCATCAGCTTGAGTTCTGGAGATAACACAGATACGCAGTATTTT. The chain couples TRBV7-3 to TRBJ2-3; no firm D call. Germline values: CDR1 SGHTA, CDR2 FQGTGA. The CDR3 runs to 16 residues.